These 13 T cell receptor beta chains were sequenced from one sample in a study of blood T cell repertoires in COVID-19 (TCRdb year 2020). The method behind the library was the immunoSEQ multiplex PCR assay. TCRdb provides this immuneACCESS table in a form limited to in-frame rearrangements. Some clones are lacking; in checked studies, under half of them reflect an unresolved V gene, and why the rest are absent is not known. The table for this sample lists about 200,000 clones; around nine tenths of them were counted only once. The ten largest clones take up 3% of the sample. The sequencing sample was made of peripheral blood. These receptors came from a man between 60 and 75 years old with acute or convalescent COVID-19.

V is TRBV28 and J is TRBJ1-1, with 9 bases fitting TRBD1. This CDR3 contains 15 residues. Germline CDR1 MDHEN, CDR2 SYDVKM. The V and J ends lost 2 bases and 8 bases, in that order; junction bases with no gene match: 9. Written as DNA, the CDR3 is TGTGCCAGCAGTTTAGCACAGGGGGCTAGGGGGGAAGCTTTCTTT. Protein sequence: CASSLAQGARGEAFF. Variable domain in full (rest from reference TRBV28 and TRBJ1-1): DVKVTQSSRYLVKRTGEKVFLECVQDMDHENMFWYRQDPGLGLRLIYFSYDVKMKEKGDIPEGYSVSREKKERFSLILESASTNQTSMYLCASSLAQGARGEAFFGQGTRLTVV.

The genes are TRBV3-1 (or the pseudogene TRBV3-2) and TRBJ2-3; a possible D gene is TRBD2 (5 bases). The CDR3 covers 16 residues. Trimming shortened V by 4 bases and J by 2 bases, and 16 bases separated the two germline ends. CDR1 LGHDT and CDR2 YNNKEL come from the germline V gene (reference sequence). The CDR3 nucleotides are TGTGCCAGCAGCCCCCATCGGAGGCTGACCACAGATACGCAGTATTTT. Translated, it gives CASSPHRRLTTDTQYF.

The V and J genes are TRBV4-3 and TRBJ2-7, with 8 nucleotides matching TRBD1. Germline V gene data show CDR1 as LGHNA and CDR2 as YSLEER. The CDR3 is 15 residues long. The ends lost 1 base at V and 5 bases at J; junction bases unmatched: 7. The CDR3 DNA follows: TGCGCCAGCAGCCAAGGGAGGACAGGGAGCGACGAGCAGTACTTC. This sequence encodes CASSQGRTGSDEQYF.

The rearrangement joins TRBV29-1 to TRBJ1-6; D not resolved. V gave up 0 bases and J gave up 9 bases, with 9 bases separating them. The CDR3 contains 13 residues. Germline CDR1 is SQVTM and CDR2 is ANQGSEA. The CDR3 nucleotides are TGCAGCGTTGAAGACCGCCCCGGTTCACCCCTCCACTTT. This sequence encodes CSVEDRPGSPLHF.

V is TRBV18 and J is TRBJ2-1, with TRBD2 matching over 14 bases. Trimming cost V 6 bases and J 7 bases; bases outside gene matches: 5. CDR1 KGHSH and CDR2 LQKENI come from the germline V gene. The CDR3 is 15 residues long. The CDR3 region has the DNA TGTGCCAGCTCGCTGACTAGCGGGGGGGGAAATGAGCAGTTCTTC. The encoded protein is CASSLTSGGGNEQFF.

The chain is built from TRBV21-1 and TRBJ2-3; no check of the table's D call, TRBD1, against the DNA was made. TRBV21-1 is marked as a pseudogene. The CDR3 is 18 residues long. The CDR3 sequence is CASSSRQAPLANTDTQYF. DNA of the CDR3: TGTGCCAGCAGCAGCCGACAGGCCCCTTTGGCCAACACAGATACGCAGTATTTT.

This rearrangement joins TRBV5-1 to TRBJ1-2; maybe TRBD1 (6 bases). The CDR3 runs to 17 residues. From germline, CDR1 is SGHRS and CDR2 YFSETQ. The V end was cut by 4 bases, the J end by 3 bases, with 22 bases between. CDR3 nucleotide sequence: TGCGCCAGCAGCCCCATCGTTCTGGACAGTAAGGACTATGGCTACACCTTC. Its protein is CASSPIVLDSKDYGYTF.

V and J are TRBV6-5 and TRBJ2-1; D is possibly TRBD1 (6 bases). CDR1 is MNHEY, CDR2 SVGAGI, per germline. The CDR3 covers 13 residues. The ends were cut back, 5 bases at V and 7 bases at J, with 12 bases in the middle. CDR3 DNA sequence: TGTGCCAGCAGTCGCGGAAGGGGGAATGAGCAGTTCTTC. Amino acid sequence: CASSRGRGNEQFF.

A few counts support this clone. J is TRBJ2-1 and V is TRBV5-1, with a tentative D call TRBD1 (7 bases). Germline values: CDR1 SGHRS, CDR2 YFSETQ. The CDR3 is made up of 16 amino acids. The V gene lost 1 base and the J gene lost 1 base, with 12 bases spanning the gap. The CDR3 spells CASSLLTGRSYNEQFF. The CDR3 coding sequence is TGCGCCAGCAGCTTGCTGACAGGGAGGTCCTACAATGAGCAGTTCTTC.

This chain joins TRBV3-1 (or the pseudogene TRBV3-2) and TRBJ1-5; 7 bases are a match to TRBD1. The CDR3 runs to 14 residues. Trimming at V came to 0 bases and at J to 9 bases, leaving 5 bases not matched to a gene. The germline V gene encodes CDR1 LGHDT and CDR2 YNNKEL (reference sequence). For the CDR3, the DNA is TGTGCCAGCAGCCAAGAGGTACAGGGGAGGCCCCAGCATTTT. Amino acid sequence: CASSQEVQGRPQHF.

The J gene is TRBJ1-1, the V gene TRBV19; a weak D match, TRBD1 (6 bases). Germline V lookup: CDR1 LNHDA, CDR2 SQIVND (reference sequence). The CDR3 covers 14 residues. The ends were cut back, 11 bases at V and 2 bases at J, with 18 bases in the middle. Here the CDR3 DNA reads TGTGCCTCCCAATTTGGGACATTTAACACTGAAGCTTTCTTT. Protein sequence: CASQFGTFNTEAFF.

The chain carries TRBV13 and TRBJ1-1; 8 nucleotides line up with TRBD1. Germline assignment: CDR1 PRHDT and CDR2 FYEKMQ (reference sequence). V gave up 5 bases and J gave up 1 base; unmatched junction bases: 9. This CDR3 has 16 amino acids. The CDR3 DNA reads TGTGCCAGCAGCCTCTCGACAGGGGAGGAGAACACTGAAGCTTTCTTT. Translated, it gives CASSLSTGEENTEAFF.

The chain links TRBV6-5 to TRBJ1-4; D gene uncertain. Trimming pared 4 bases from V and 4 bases from J, leaving 13 bases between. The germline V gene has CDR1 MNHEY and CDR2 SVGAGI. CDR3 size: 15 residues. CDR3 coding DNA: TGTGCCAGCAGTTCCGCCGGGGAGGTTAATGAAAAACTGTTTTTT. Its translation is CASSSAGEVNEKLFF.